This T cell receptor (beta chain) was profiled in a study of CD8 T cells in ankylosing spondylitis. Broader study findings: Within ankylosing spondylitis blood, a TCR beta motif made up of roughly eight highly homologous variants appeared to be characteristic. Clones tied to disease were said to be significantly enriched in matched ankylosing spondylitis synovial fluid.

Of note for this clonotype: Antigen unknown.

Quantitative molecular-barcoded 5'-RACE generated the TCR beta libraries. TCRdb analysed the 5' RACE reads with MiXCR anew, one entry per CDR3 protein. The profile covers under 450,000 distinct CDR3 sequences, with roughly 22% appearing a single time and roughly 14% taken by the ten largest. The CDR3 loop spans 16 amino acids. Per germline, CDR1 DFQATT and CDR2 SNEGSKA (reference sequence). V shed 5 bases and J shed 5 bases, with 24 bases lying between them. The rearrangement links TRBV20-1 to TRBJ1-2, with D maybe TRBD1 (5 bases). This clonotype was obtained from a male donor with ankylosing spondylitis or in good health (not recorded which). Sample: blood, either unsorted or a sorted T cell fraction (not recorded which). The CDR3 region is CSAPRQKHTGWYGYTF. The CDR3 nucleotides read TGCAGTGCTCCGAGACAGAAACATACTGGTTGGTATGGCTACACCTTC.